This T cell receptor (beta chain) was identified in a study of T cell repertoires in cytomegalovirus infection. In the study overall: An indication of both CMV infection and matching HLA type came from public TCR beta signatures.

To note about this clonotype: Its antigen is currently unknown.

Germline V lookup: CDR1 SGHVS, CDR2 FQNEAQ. Germline trimming cut 2 bases from V and 9 bases from J; bases unmatched to any gene: 3. This CDR3 is built from 15 residues. TCRdb reprocessed the reads with MiXCR, giving one entry per CDR3 protein. The sample contains a few hundred thousand distinct CDR3 sequences, roughly 42% of which appear only once. Study outcomes and limitations: Summed public TCR beta family frequency identified CMV carriers bearing the relevant HLA.

Specimen: cultured PBMCs, collected from culture after CMV antigen stimulation. This chain joins TRBV7-8 and TRBJ1-6; 11 nucleotides align to TRBD1. The origin of this receptor is a human donor in good health (CMV status not recorded). Some clones in this sample may be carry-over from other donors' samples. The CDR3 nucleotides are TGTGCCAGCAGCTTATCGGACAGGGGGCGTTCACCCCTCCACTTT. Translation: CASSLSDRGRSPLHF.